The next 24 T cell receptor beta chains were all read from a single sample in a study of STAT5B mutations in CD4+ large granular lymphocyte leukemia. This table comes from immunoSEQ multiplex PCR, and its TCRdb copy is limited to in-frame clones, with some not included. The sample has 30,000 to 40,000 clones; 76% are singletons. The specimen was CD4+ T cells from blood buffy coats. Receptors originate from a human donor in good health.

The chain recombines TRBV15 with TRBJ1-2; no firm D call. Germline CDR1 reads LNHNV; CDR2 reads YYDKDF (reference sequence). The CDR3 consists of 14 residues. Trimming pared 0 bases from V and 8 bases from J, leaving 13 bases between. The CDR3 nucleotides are TGTGCCACCAGCAGAGATCGCCAGGCTGGGGGCTACACCTTC. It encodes CATSRDRQAGGYTF. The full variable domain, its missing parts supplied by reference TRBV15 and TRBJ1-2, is DAMVIQNPRYQVTQFGKPVTLSCSQTLNHNVMYWYQQKSSQAPKLLFHYYDKDFNNEADTPDNFQSRRPNTSFCFLDIRSPGLGDTAMYLCATSRDRQAGGYTFGSGTRLTVV.

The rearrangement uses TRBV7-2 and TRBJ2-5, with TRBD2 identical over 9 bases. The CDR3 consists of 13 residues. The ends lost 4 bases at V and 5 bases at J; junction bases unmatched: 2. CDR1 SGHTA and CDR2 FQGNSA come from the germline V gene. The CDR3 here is CASSWTSAETQYF. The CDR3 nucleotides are TGTGCCAGCAGCTGGACTAGCGCCGAGACCCAGTACTTC. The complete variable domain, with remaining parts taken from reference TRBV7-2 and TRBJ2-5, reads GAGVSQSPSNKVTEKGKDVELRCDPISGHTALYWYRQSLGQGLEFLIYFQGNSAPDKSGLPSDRFSAERTGGSVSTLTIQRTQQEDSAVYLCASSWTSAETQYFGPGTRLLVL.

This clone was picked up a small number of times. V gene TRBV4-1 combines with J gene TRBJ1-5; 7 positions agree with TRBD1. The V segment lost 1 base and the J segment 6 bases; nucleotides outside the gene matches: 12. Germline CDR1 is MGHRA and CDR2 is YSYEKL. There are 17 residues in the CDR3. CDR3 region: CASSQGTEMTGSQPQHF. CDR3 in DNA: TGCGCCAGCAGCCAAGGGACCGAAATGACAGGGAGTCAGCCCCAGCATTTT.

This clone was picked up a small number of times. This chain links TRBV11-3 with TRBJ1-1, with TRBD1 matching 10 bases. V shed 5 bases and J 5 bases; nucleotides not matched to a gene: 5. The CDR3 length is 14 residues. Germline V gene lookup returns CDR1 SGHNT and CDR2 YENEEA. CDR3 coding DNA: TGTGCCAGCAGCGTGACAGGGGGCCGGACTGAAGCTTTCTTT. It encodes CASSVTGGRTEAFF. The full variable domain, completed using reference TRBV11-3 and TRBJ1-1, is EAGVVQSPRYKIIEKKQPVAFWCNPISGHNTLYWYLQNLGQGPELLIRYENEEAVDDSQLPKDRFSAERLKGVDSTLKIQPAELGDSAVYLCASSVTGGRTEAFFGQGTRLTVV.

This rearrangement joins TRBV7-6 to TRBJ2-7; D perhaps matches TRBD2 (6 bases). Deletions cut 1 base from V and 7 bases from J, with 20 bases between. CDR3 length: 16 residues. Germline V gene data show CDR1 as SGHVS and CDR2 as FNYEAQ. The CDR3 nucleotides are TGTGCCAGCAGCTTAGGGGGGAGCGGGCTTTCTGGGGAGCAGTACTTC. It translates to CASSLGGSGLSGEQYF. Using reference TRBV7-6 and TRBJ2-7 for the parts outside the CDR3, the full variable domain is GAGVSQSPRYKVTKRGQDVALRCDPISGHVSLYWYRQALGQGPEFLTYFNYEAQQDKSGLPNDRFSAERPEGSISTLTIQRTEQRDSAMYRCASSLGGSGLSGEQYFGPGTRLTVT.

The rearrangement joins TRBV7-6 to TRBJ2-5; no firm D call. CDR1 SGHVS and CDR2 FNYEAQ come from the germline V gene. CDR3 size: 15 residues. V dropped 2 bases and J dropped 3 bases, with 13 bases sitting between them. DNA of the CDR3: TGTGCCAGCAGCTTAAGACTGGGTAAGGAAGAGACCCAGTACTTC. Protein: CASSLRLGKEETQYF.

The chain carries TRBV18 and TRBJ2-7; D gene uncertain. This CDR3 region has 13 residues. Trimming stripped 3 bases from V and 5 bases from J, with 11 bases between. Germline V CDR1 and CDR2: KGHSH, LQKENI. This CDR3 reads CASSPSDRNEQYF. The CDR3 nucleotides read TGTGCCAGCTCACCCTCGGACCGAAACGAGCAGTACTTC. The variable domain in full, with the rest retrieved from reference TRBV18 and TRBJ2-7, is NAGVMQNPRHLVRRRGQEARLRCSPMKGHSHVYWYRQLPEEGLKFMVYLQKENIIDESGMPKERFSAEFPKEGPSILRIQQVVRGDSAAYFCASSPSDRNEQYFGPGTRLTVT.

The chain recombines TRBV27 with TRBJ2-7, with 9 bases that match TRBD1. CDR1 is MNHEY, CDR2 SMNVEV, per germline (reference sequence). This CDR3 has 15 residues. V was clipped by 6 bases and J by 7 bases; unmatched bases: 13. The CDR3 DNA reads TGTGCCAGCAGCCTTCATAAGACAGGGGGGCTTGAGCAGTACTTC. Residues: CASSLHKTGGLEQYF.

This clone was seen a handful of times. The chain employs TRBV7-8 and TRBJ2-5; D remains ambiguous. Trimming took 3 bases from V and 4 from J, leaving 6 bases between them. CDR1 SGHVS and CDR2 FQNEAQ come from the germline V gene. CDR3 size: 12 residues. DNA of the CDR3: TGTGCCAGCAGCTTCCTAGTAGAGACCCAGTACTTC. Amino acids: CASSFLVETQYF.

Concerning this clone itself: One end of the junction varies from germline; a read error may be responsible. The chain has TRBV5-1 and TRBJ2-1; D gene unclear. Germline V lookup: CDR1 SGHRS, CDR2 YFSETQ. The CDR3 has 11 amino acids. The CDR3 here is CASRFDNEQFF. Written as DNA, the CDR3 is TGCGCCAGCCGCTTCGACAATGAGCAGTTCTTC.

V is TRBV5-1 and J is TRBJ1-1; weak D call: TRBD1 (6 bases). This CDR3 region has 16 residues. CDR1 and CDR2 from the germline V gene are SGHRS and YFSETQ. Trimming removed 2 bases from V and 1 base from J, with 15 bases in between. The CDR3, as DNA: TGCGCCAGCAGCTTTTTCGGGGGCGGGAAGAACACTGAAGCTTTCTTT. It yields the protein CASSFFGGGKNTEAFF.

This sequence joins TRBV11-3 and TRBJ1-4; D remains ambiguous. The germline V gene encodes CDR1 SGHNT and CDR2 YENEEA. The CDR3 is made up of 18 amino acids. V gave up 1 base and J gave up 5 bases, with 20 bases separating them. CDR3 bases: TGTGCCAGCAGCTTAGCTTGGATGTCGGGATCCCTCAATGAAAAACTGTTTTTT. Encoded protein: CASSLAWMSGSLNEKLFF.

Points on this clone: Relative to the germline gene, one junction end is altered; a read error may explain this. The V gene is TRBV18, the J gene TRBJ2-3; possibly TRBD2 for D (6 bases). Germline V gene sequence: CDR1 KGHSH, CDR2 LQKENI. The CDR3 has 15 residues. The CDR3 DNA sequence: TGTGCCAGCTCACCACCCCTTGGACTAACAGCTACGCAGTATTTT. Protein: CASSPPLGLTATQYF. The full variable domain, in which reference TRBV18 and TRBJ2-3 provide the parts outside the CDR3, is NAGVMQNPRHLVRRRGQEARLRCSPMKGHSHVYWYRQLPEEGLKFMVYLQKENIIDESGMPKERFSAEFPKEGPSILRIQQVVRGDSAAYFCASSPPLGLTATQYFGPGTRLTVL.

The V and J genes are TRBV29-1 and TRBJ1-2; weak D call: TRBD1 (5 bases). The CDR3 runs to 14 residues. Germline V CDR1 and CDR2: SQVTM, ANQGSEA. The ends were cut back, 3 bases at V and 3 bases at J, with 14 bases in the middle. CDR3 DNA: TGCAGCGTTGAGGGGGGTCTCGGGGACTATGGCTACACCTTC. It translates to CSVEGGLGDYGYTF. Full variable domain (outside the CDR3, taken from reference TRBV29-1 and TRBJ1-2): SAVISQKPSRDICQRGTSLTIQCQVDSQVTMMFWYRQQPGQSLTLIATANQGSEATYESGFVIDKFPISRPNLTFSTLTVSNMSPEDSSIYLCSVEGGLGDYGYTFGSGTRLTVV.

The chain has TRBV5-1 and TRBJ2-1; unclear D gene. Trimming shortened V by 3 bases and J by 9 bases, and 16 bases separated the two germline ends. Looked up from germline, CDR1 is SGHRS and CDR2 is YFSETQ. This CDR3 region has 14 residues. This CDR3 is CASSWPAKNFEQFF. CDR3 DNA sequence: TGCGCCAGCAGCTGGCCGGCCAAGAACTTTGAGCAGTTCTTC.

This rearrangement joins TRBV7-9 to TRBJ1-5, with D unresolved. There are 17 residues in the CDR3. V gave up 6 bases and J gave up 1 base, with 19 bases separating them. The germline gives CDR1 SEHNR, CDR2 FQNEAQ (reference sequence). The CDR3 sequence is CASSFSMDLRSNQPQHF. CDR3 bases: TGTGCCAGCAGTTTTAGTATGGACCTTCGGAGCAATCAGCCCCAGCATTTT.

In nucleotides, the CDR3 is TGTGCCAGCAGGGACCTAGGGACAGAGGTGGGTTTCTTT. Its translation: CASRDLGTEVGFF. The J gene is TRBJ1-1, the V gene TRBV4-2; the match to TRBD1 covers 7 bases. V trimming: 6 bases; J trimming: 13 bases; junction bases outside the gene matches: 14. CDR1 is LGHNA and CDR2 is YNFKEQ in the germline V gene. This CDR3 region has 13 residues.

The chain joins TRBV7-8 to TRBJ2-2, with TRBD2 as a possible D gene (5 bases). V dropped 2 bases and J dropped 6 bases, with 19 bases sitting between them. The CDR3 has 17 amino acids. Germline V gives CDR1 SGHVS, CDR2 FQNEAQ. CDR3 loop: CASSLLDPGLRAGELFF. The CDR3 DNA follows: TGTGCCAGCAGCTTACTTGACCCGGGGTTGCGGGCCGGGGAGCTGTTTTTT. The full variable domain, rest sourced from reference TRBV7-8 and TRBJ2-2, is GAGVSQSPRYKVAKRGQDVALRCDPISGHVSLFWYQQALGQGPEFLTYFQNEAQLDKSGLPSDRFFAERPEGSVSTLKIQRTQQEDSAVYLCASSLLDPGLRAGELFFGEGSRLTVL.

In DNA form, the CDR3 reads TGCAGCGTCCTGCTGCAGGGAATAACTGAAGCTTTCTTT. This gives the protein CSVLLQGITEAFF. This chain links TRBV29-1 with TRBJ1-1; D might be TRBD1 (5 bases). The CDR3 length is 13 residues. Trimming took off 6 bases at V and 5 bases at J, with 16 bases between the two ends. Germline CDR1 is SQVTM and CDR2 is ANQGSEA. Together with reference TRBV29-1 and TRBJ1-1, the CDR3 gives the full variable domain: SAVISQKPSRDICQRGTSLTIQCQVDSQVTMMFWYRQQPGQSLTLIATANQGSEATYESGFVIDKFPISRPNLTFSTLTVSNMSPEDSSIYLCSVLLQGITEAFFGQGTRLTVV.

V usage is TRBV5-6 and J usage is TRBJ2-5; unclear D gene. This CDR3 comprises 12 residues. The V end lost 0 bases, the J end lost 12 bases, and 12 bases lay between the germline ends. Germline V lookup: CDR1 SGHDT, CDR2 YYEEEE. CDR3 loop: CASSLGRKQEYF. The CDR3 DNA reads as TGTGCCAGCAGCTTGGGGCGTAAACAAGAGTACTTC.

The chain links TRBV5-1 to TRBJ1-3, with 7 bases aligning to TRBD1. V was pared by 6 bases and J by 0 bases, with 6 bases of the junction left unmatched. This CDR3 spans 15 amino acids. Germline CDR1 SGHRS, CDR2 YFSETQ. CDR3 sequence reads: CASTTGEASGNTIYF. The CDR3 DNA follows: TGCGCCAGCACCACAGGGGAGGCCTCTGGAAACACCATATATTTT.

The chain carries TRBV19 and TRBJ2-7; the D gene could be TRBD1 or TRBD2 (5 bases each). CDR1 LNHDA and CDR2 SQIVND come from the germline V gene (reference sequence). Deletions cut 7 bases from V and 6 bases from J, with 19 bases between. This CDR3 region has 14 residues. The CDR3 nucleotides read TGTGCCAGTAAATTCCGGGACGCGGTGCGCGAGCAGTACTTC. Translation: CASKFRDAVREQYF.

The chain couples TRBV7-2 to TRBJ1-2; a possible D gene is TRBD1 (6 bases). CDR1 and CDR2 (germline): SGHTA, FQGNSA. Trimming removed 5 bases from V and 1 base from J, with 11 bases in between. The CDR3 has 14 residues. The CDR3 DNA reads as TGTGCCAGCAGCGTAACAGGGTATAACTATGGCTACACCTTC. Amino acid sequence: CASSVTGYNYGYTF.

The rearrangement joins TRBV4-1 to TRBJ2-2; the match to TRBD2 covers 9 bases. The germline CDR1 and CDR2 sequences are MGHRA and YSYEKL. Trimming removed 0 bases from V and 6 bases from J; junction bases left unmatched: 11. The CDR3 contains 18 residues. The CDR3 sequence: CASSQDGSRGGAAGELFF. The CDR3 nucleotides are TGCGCCAGCAGCCAAGATGGGTCCCGCGGGGGGGCTGCCGGGGAGCTGTTTTTT.